This T cell receptor (beta chain) appears in the sequencing data of a study of T-cell memory formation after mild COVID-19 (dated by TCRdb to the early 2020s). Regarding the research as a whole: TCR sequence clusters from the two donors were found to be largely donor specific. In two donors, T-cell clones that expanded and contracted after mild COVID-19 were tracked by sequencing TCRalpha and TCRbeta repertoires over time. Two young, previously healthy adult volunteers made up the cohort, one male and one female.

The CDR3 spans 15 residues, from the cysteine through the phenylalanine. The DNA shown is the 45-base CDR3, in frame from base 1. CDR1 and CDR2, per the germline V gene, are KGHSH and LQKENI. V is clipped by 2 bases and J by 5 bases, and the sequence between their germline boundaries is 12 bases long. Overall study outcomes, separate from this receptor: Clones contracting from day 15 to 85 had balanced CD4/CD8 phenotypes, while a second wave expanding from day 15 to 37 was biased towards CD4+. The study included only a couple of mild cases, and larger cohorts that include severe cases with pre-infection samples were judged to be necessary. Contracting CD4+ clones were located mainly in the CM and EM memory subsets, whereas CD8+ clones were found to be enriched in EMRA. SARS-CoV-2 specificity of the second-wave clones peaking on day 37 was not confirmed. Some responding clones were found in pre-infection memory, which suggests that pre-existing cross-reactive memory T cells took part in the SARS-CoV-2 response.

TCRdb shows the sequencer as Illumina NovaSeq 6000. Using 5'RACE with constant-segment primers, TCRalpha and TCRbeta cDNA libraries were constructed, with sample barcodes and unique molecular identifiers added in the process. Trizol reagent was used to extract RNA from every sample. Libraries were amplified in two PCR steps, with a second sample barcode and Illumina TruSeq adapters added in the second step. Libraries were sequenced on an Illumina NovaSeq with 2 x 150 bp paired-end reads. In the authors' own workflow: The reads were demultiplexed and collapsed into UMI-guided consensus sequences using migec v1.2.7. Using mixcr v2.1.11, UMI consensuses were aligned to TRA and TRB V and J templates and then assembled into clonotypes. Expanded or contracted clonotypes were those called significant by both edgeR and NoisET, with noise models trained on biological replicates. For edgeR calls, a false discovery rate-adjusted p below 0.01 and a log2 fold-change threshold of 1 were applied. PCA with hierarchical clustering of max-normalized trajectories of the 1000 most abundant clonotypes was used as exploratory dynamics analysis. Separately sequenced CD4+ and CD8+ repertoires were used to assign the CD4 or CD8 phenotype of responding clones. The public reads were reanalyzed by TCRdb: fastp trimming at Q25, MiXCR alignment, in-frame beta chains only. Records with the same CDR3 protein are collapsed into one entry carrying the most frequent genes and DNA. The V and J calls and clone size are TCRdb's, not the authors'. Within this sample are approximately 440,000 distinct CDR3 sequences, with roughly 20% of them counted one time only. The ten largest clonotypes hold more than 8% of the sample.

Ten or more counts support this clonotype. The specificity of this receptor is unknown. No much larger clonotype is one base removed from it; base qualities were not supplied. PBMCs were isolated by Ficoll-Paque density gradient centrifugation. The sequence derives from an adult woman who had mild COVID-19 (a few samples of this study predate the infection). The sample titles of this study are shuffled in the database, so cell type and time point are left out; the donor was told from shared clones. The sample comprised PBMCs or a T cell subset sorted from them (not recorded which). The rearranged chain carries TRBV18 and TRBJ2-2; the D region possibly corresponds to TRBD1 (5 bases align). The CDR3 in this case is CASSPSQGVTGELFF. DNA sequence: TGTGCCAGCTCACCATCCCAGGGTGTAACCGGGGAGCTGTTTTTT.